This T cell receptor beta chain was documented in a study of T cells in Graves' hyperthyroidism and ophthalmopathy. There were TCR beta CDR3 regions amplified from RNA transcripts. RT-PCR in the first round (using the HTBI primer set) targeted the TCR CDR3. Via MiXCR, TCRdb re-called the multiplex PCR reads, giving one row per CDR3 protein. The repertoire holds 300,000 to 450,000 distinct CDR3 sequences, with approximately 13% as singletons. Sample: blood. This TCR was recovered from a woman aged 18-29 years with Graves' hyperthyroidism.

CDR3 protein: CASSFPLSAATKQKLFF. CDR3 DNA: TGTGCCAGCAGTTTCCCACTATCGGCTGCAACTAAGCAAAAACTGTTTTTT. The rearrangement uses TRBV28 and TRBJ1-4; the D is unclear. This CDR3 has 17 residues. Trimming pared 3 bases from V and 9 bases from J, leaving 23 bases between. Germline-derived CDR1 and CDR2 are MDHEN and SYDVKM.